This record concerns one T cell receptor (beta chain) sequence. It has no known antigen specificity. Per-base qualities were not stored, and no clone one base away is much larger. The record originates from a study of CD8 T cells in Susac syndrome (dated by TCRdb to the late 2010s). At the level of the whole study: Whether CD8+ T cell activation and differentiation in Susac syndrome was antigen driven was tested using repertoire sequencing. The study compared CD8+ T cell repertoire clonality among 11 to 12 healthy donors, 14 Susac syndrome patients and 15 multiple sclerosis patients. Study-wide conclusions, independent of this receptor: The study acknowledged that relatively few individuals were included in the TCR sequencing and HLA analysis.

RNA was extracted using the RNeasy kit, and roughly 0.5 to 1 ug of the RNA was reverse transcribed with random hexamers. The immunoSEQ multiplex PCR assay, which covers 54 Vbeta and 13 Jbeta segments, was used to amplify TCR beta CDR3 regions. PCR amplification bias was corrected by using a synthetic template baseline for primer optimization and computational correction. The paper's processing steps were these. Reads were assigned to V, D and J genes according to IMGT and analyzed in immunoSEQ Analyzer, with only productive sequences retained. Clonality was calculated as one minus the Shannon entropy normalized by log2 of the number of productive unique sequences. For each patient and control, public and private clones were evaluated among the 100 most prevalent clones. Clones were defined as Susac-specific if absent from the healthy and MS cohorts, from 900 to 1,200 published viral clones and from other ImmuneACCESS disease sequences. TCRdb applied fastp at Q25 and MiXCR to the public reads, then kept only in-frame beta chains. Every CDR3 protein is listed once, alongside the most common genes and DNA of its rows. Here the V and J calls rest on TCRdb's processing, not on the authors' analysis. Across this sample there are about 60,000 distinct CDR3 sequences, with approximately 94% seen only once. 0.2% of the sample belongs to the ten largest clones.

Peripheral blood CD8+ and CD4+ T cells from healthy donors, Susac syndrome patients and multiple sclerosis patients were profiled by high-throughput TCR beta sequencing. The healthy donors served as controls matched for age and sex. Bulk CD8+ and CD4+ T cells were purified by magnetic negative isolation, while CD8+ TEMRA cells were enriched using FACS. Blood was drawn into EDTA tubes, processed within 24 hours, and PBMCs were isolated by density gradient centrifugation. PBMCs intended for TCR sequencing were frozen in liquid nitrogen and were later thawed in a 37 degrees C water bath. Purity of sorted or isolated CD4+, CD8+ and CD8+ TEMRA cells was at least 90%. CDR1 is given as SGHTA and CDR2 as FQGNSA, both from the germline V gene. V loses 5 bases of germline sequence and J loses 2 bases, and the interval between the two ends is 12 bases. The CDR3 measures 14 amino acids from cysteine to phenylalanine. Only the CDR3 region is kept as DNA, spanning 42 bases read in frame from base 1.

The chain employs TRBV7-2 and TRBJ2-5; tentative D gene TRBD1, with 5 bases matching. The clonotype originates from a human donor in good health. Sequencing was carried out using CD8+ T cells from PBMCs. The base sequence is TGTGCCAGCAGCGAGGTGGCAGGGCAAGAGACCCAGTACTTC. Translation gives CASSEVAGQETQYF.